Shown below are 24 T cell receptor beta chains from a single sample sequenced in a study of CD8 T cells in Susac syndrome. Random hexamers were used to reverse transcribe the RNA input (roughly 0.5 to 1 ug). Via MiXCR, TCRdb re-called the immunoSEQ multiplex PCR reads, giving one row per CDR3 protein. The sample shows around 200,000 distinct CDR3 sequences, approximately 95% of them seen only once. The material sequenced was CD8+ T cells from PBMCs. The receptors derive from a human donor with Susac syndrome.

The chain links TRBV20-1 to TRBJ2-5; weak D call: TRBD1 (6 bases). V lost 1 base and J lost 3, with 9 bases in between. Per germline, CDR1 DFQATT and CDR2 SNEGSKA (reference sequence). The length of the CDR3 is 13 residues. CDR3 loop: CSARGAGEETQYF. The CDR3 DNA reads as TGCAGTGCTAGAGGGGCAGGGGAAGAGACCCAGTACTTC.

For the CDR3, the DNA is TGTGCCAGCAGTCCAGTTCCCCACGGGAGCCCGTACGAGCAGTACTTC. Amino acid sequence: CASSPVPHGSPYEQYF. The rearrangement uses TRBV12-3 or TRBV12-4 and TRBJ2-7; TRBD2 might be the D (6 bases). With 5 bases removed from V and 4 bases from J, the gap between germline ends came to 21 bases. The CDR3 runs 16 residues.

The chain carries TRBV20-1 and TRBJ1-2, with a weak D call TRBD1 (5 bases). The CDR3 runs to 11 residues. Trimming took 5 bases from V and 8 from J, leaving 12 bases between them. Germline values: CDR1 DFQATT, CDR2 SNEGSKA (reference sequence). Written as DNA, the CDR3 is TGCAGTGCTCGGAGCGGGGGGGGCTACACCTTC. Its protein product is CSARSGGGYTF.

The chain recombines TRBV23-1 with TRBJ2-1; 14 bases are a match to TRBD2. Being an ORF, TRBV23-1 has a function that is uncertain. This CDR3 has 18 residues. Unmatched junction bases numbered 8, after V lost 0 bases and J lost 7 bases. CDR3 in DNA: TGCGCCAGCAGTCAATCACGGACTAGCGGGAGGAGGAAGAATGAGCAGTTCTTC. This encodes CASSQSRTSGRRKNEQFF.

This chain links TRBV5-4 with TRBJ1-1; no firm D call. Trimming pared 0 bases from V and 1 base from J, leaving 7 bases between. Germline CDR1 reads SGHNT; CDR2 reads YYREEE (reference sequence). CDR3 length: 14 residues. CDR3 loop: CASSLGVGNTEAFF. CDR3 nucleotides: TGTGCCAGCAGCTTGGGCGTGGGGAACACTGAAGCTTTCTTT.

This chain uses TRBV20-1 with TRBJ1-4; D gene unclear. Germline-derived CDR1 and CDR2 are DFQATT and SNEGSKA (reference sequence). Trimming cost V 2 bases and J 3 bases, with 13 bases left between them. This CDR3 is 15 amino acids long. In DNA, the CDR3 is TGCAGTGCTAGATTCCTTCCGGCGGCTAATGAAAAACTGTTTTTT. This codes for CSARFLPAANEKLFF.

V usage is TRBV29-1 and J usage is TRBJ1-4, with D perhaps matching TRBD1 (5 bases). The germline V and J ends were trimmed by 0 bases and 7 bases, with 15 bases remaining between them. Germline lookup yields CDR1 SQVTM and CDR2 ANQGSEA. This CDR3 has 15 amino acids. CDR3 residues: CSVEEGSYGGEKLFF. CDR3 DNA: TGCAGCGTTGAAGAAGGGTCGTACGGGGGTGAAAAACTGTTTTTT. The full variable domain, in which reference TRBV29-1 and TRBJ1-4 provide the parts outside the CDR3, is SAVISQKPSRDICQRGTSLTIQCQVDSQVTMMFWYRQQPGQSLTLIATANQGSEATYESGFVIDKFPISRPNLTFSTLTVSNMSPEDSSIYLCSVEEGSYGGEKLFFGSGTQLSVL.

The V gene is TRBV27, the J gene TRBJ2-7; unclear D gene. Germline lookup yields CDR1 MNHEY and CDR2 SMNVEV (reference sequence). CDR3 length: 16 residues. The ends were cut back, 4 bases at V and 0 bases at J, with 16 bases in the middle. The CDR3 DNA sequence: TGTGCCAGCAGTTCGCGCCCGACCAGTAGCTCCTACGAGCAGTACTTC. Encoded protein: CASSSRPTSSSYEQYF.

The table lists this clonotype with a few counts. The V and J genes are TRBV28 and TRBJ2-7; D gene ambiguous. Germline V lookup: CDR1 MDHEN, CDR2 SYDVKM. CDR3 length: 11 residues. CDR3 amino acids: CASRSSYEQYF. Written as DNA, the CDR3 is TGTGCTAGTCGTTCTTCCTACGAGCAGTACTTC.

The chain combines TRBV28 with TRBJ2-7; D remains ambiguous. The ends were cut back, 6 bases at V and 3 bases at J, with 9 bases in the middle. This CDR3 spans 12 amino acids. CDR1 and CDR2 from the germline V gene are MDHEN and SYDVKM. The CDR3: CASSPNDYEQYF. The CDR3 bases are TGTGCCAGCAGCCCGAACGACTACGAGCAGTACTTC.

The genes are TRBV12-5 and TRBJ1-6; TRBD1 matches at 7 bases. This CDR3 has 14 amino acids. Germline assignment: CDR1 LGHNT and CDR2 FRNRAP. V was clipped by 5 bases and J by 7 bases; unmatched bases: 5. The CDR3 is CASGLGTDNSPLHF. The CDR3 nucleotides read TGTGCTAGTGGTCTAGGGACAGACAATTCACCCCTCCACTTT.

This clonotype appeared once. The chain joins TRBV28 to TRBJ2-1; 8 nucleotides match TRBD2. This CDR3 spans 15 amino acids. J gave up 3 bases and V 3 bases, and 4 bases lay outside the gene matches. In germline, CDR1 is MDHEN, CDR2 SYDVKM. This CDR3 reads CASSFSGRYYNEQFF. CDR3 nucleotide sequence: TGTGCCAGCAGTTTCAGCGGGAGATACTACAATGAGCAGTTCTTC.

This clonotype was counted once. This rearrangement joins TRBV20-1 to TRBJ2-7, with D possibly matching TRBD1 (6 bases). V shed 6 bases and J shed 7 bases, with 25 bases lying between them. Germline V gene sequence: CDR1 DFQATT, CDR2 SNEGSKA (reference sequence). CDR3 length: 15 residues. CDR3 coding DNA: TGCAGTGCAAGGGCCCAGGACAGAAGGACGTGGGAGCAGTACTTC. Amino acids: CSARAQDRRTWEQYF.

J is TRBJ1-1 and V is TRBV6-5; a weak D match, TRBD1 (5 bases). Germline V gene sequence: CDR1 MNHEY, CDR2 SVGAGI. CDR3 size: 15 residues. Trimming left V 4 bases short and J 3 bases short, with 15 bases between. The CDR3 nucleotides are TGTGCCAGCAGTTCCCCCAGGGAGGGCGACACTGAAGCTTTCTTT. This sequence encodes CASSSPREGDTEAFF.

The gene calls are TRBV20-1 and TRBJ1-4, with D possibly matching TRBD1 (6 bases). Germline loops: CDR1 DFQATT, CDR2 SNEGSKA (reference sequence). V was clipped by 4 bases and J by 7 bases, with 13 bases between them. CDR3 size: 13 residues. The CDR3 DNA reads as TGCAGTGCTACTCCCGGGACATTTGAAAAACTGTTTTTT. This sequence encodes CSATPGTFEKLFF.

The rearrangement joins TRBV20-1 to TRBJ1-2; tentative D call: TRBD1 (5 bases). The ends were cut back, 8 bases at V and 0 bases at J, with 13 bases in the middle. Germline V gene sequence: CDR1 DFQATT, CDR2 SNEGSKA (reference sequence). The CDR3 sequence is 13 residues long. The DNA of the CDR3 is TGCAGTACTGGGACCGCCGCTAACTATGGCTACACCTTC. Protein product: CSTGTAANYGYTF.

The V call is TRBV7-9, the J call TRBJ1-1; D uncertain. Trimming shortened V by 5 bases and J by 8 bases, and 12 bases separated the two germline ends. This CDR3 region has 12 residues. Per germline, CDR1 SEHNR and CDR2 FQNEAQ (reference sequence). The CDR3 reads CASSPSWQEAFF. CDR3 in DNA: TGTGCCAGCAGCCCAAGCTGGCAGGAAGCTTTCTTT.

The chain combines TRBV6-5 with TRBJ2-7; 8 nucleotides line up with TRBD1. CDR1 and CDR2 (germline): MNHEY, SVGAGI. This CDR3 spans 15 amino acids. Losses at the gene ends were 6 bases for V and 0 bases for J; bases not matched to a gene: 7. The CDR3 loop is CASSLRDRSSYEQYF. The CDR3 coding sequence is TGTGCCAGCAGCCTCCGGGACAGGAGCTCCTACGAGCAGTACTTC.

The chain combines TRBV11-2 with TRBJ2-1; 7 nucleotides match TRBD2. Trimming removed 5 bases from V and 7 bases from J; junction bases left unmatched: 8. This CDR3 has 14 residues. Germline V gene sequence: CDR1 SGHAT, CDR2 FQNNGV. Here the CDR3 reads CASSRGDSINEQFF. Here the CDR3 DNA reads TGTGCCAGCAGCCGGGGGGACTCTATTAATGAGCAGTTCTTC.

The genes are TRBV7-2 and TRBJ1-5; no reliable D call. Germline loops: CDR1 SGHTA, CDR2 FQGNSA. This CDR3 contains 15 residues. Between the trimmed V and J ends, which lost 3 bases and 0 bases, there was a span of 9 bases. The CDR3 DNA reads as TGTGCCAGCAGCTTTCGCGTAGATAGCAATCAGCCCCAGCATTTT. Translated: CASSFRVDSNQPQHF.

The V and J genes are TRBV30 and TRBJ1-3; a possible D gene is TRBD1 (5 bases). The CDR3 is 15 residues long. Germline V gives CDR1 GTSNPN, CDR2 SVGIG (reference sequence). V dropped 2 bases and J dropped 0 bases, with 11 bases sitting between them. The CDR3: CAWSPNRSSGNTIYF. DNA for the CDR3: TGTGCCTGGAGTCCTAACAGGAGCTCTGGAAACACCATATATTTT.

This chain links TRBV12-3 or TRBV12-4 with TRBJ2-3; D might be TRBD1 (6 bases). V dropped 5 bases and J dropped 2 bases, with 11 bases sitting between them. This CDR3 spans 14 amino acids. The CDR3 loop is CASSPGQNTDTQYF. CDR3 DNA: TGTGCCAGCAGTCCAGGACAGAACACAGATACGCAGTATTTT.

This chain links TRBV12-3 or TRBV12-4 with TRBJ1-1; D is perhaps TRBD1 (5 bases). The V end was cut by 4 bases, the J end by 1 base, with 10 bases between. This CDR3 has 14 residues. Here the CDR3 reads CASSSTDRNTEAFF. CDR3 DNA sequence: TGTGCCAGCAGTTCGACAGACAGGAACACTGAAGCTTTCTTT.

The chain combines TRBV15 with TRBJ2-1; tentatively, D is TRBD2 (6 bases). The CDR3 has 15 amino acids. Germline V gene lookup returns CDR1 LNHNV and CDR2 YYDKDF (reference sequence). Trimming left V 0 bases short and J 4 bases short, with 10 bases between. CDR3 residues: CATSRETSLYNEQFF. The CDR3 region has the DNA TGTGCCACCAGCAGAGAAACTAGCTTGTACAATGAGCAGTTCTTC.